This T cell receptor beta chain stems from a study of early T cells in non-severe SARS-CoV-2 infection. Study details: The sequenced material was bulk RNA from unsorted whole blood, and its chains were unpaired.

Study-level points and caveats: Matches to VDJdb favored anti-spike CD8 responses and missed private and CD4 specificities.

Unique molecular identifiers were affixed to single, distinct cDNA molecules. One entry per CDR3 protein, called by TCRdb with MiXCR from the 5' RACE reads. The table includes 70,000 to 95,000 distinct CDR3 sequences, about a sixth detected once. In its sample, this clonotype was seen a few times. Its specificity is not known. This TCR was sampled from an adult who was a healthcare worker with PCR-confirmed SARS-CoV-2 infection or an uninfected control (not recorded which). Sequences were obtained from whole blood.

The CDR3 nucleotides are TGCGCCAGCAGTGGACAGTCCTCGGGCACAGATACGCAGTATTTT. This codes for CASSGQSSGTDTQYF. The rearrangement joins TRBV10-1 to TRBJ2-3; possible D gene TRBD1, 5 bases. The germline gives CDR1 WNHNN, CDR2 SYGVQD (reference sequence). The CDR3 extends over 15 amino acids. Trimming stripped 4 bases from V and 1 base from J, with 12 bases between.